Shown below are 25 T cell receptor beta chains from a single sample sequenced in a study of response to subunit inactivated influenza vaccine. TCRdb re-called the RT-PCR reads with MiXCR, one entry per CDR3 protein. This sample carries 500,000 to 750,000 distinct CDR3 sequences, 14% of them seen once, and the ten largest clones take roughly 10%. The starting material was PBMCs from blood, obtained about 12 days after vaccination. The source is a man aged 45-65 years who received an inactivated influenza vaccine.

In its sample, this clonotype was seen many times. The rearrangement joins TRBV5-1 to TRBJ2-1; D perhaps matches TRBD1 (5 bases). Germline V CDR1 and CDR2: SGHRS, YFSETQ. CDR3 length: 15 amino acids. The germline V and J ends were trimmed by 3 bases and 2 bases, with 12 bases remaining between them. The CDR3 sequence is CASSSQGWTYNEQFF. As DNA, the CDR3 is TGCGCCAGCAGCTCCCAGGGCTGGACCTACAATGAGCAGTTCTTC.

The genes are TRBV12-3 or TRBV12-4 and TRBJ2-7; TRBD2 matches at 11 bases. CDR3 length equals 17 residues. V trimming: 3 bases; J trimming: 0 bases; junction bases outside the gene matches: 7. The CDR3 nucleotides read TGTGCCAGCAGTTTCCTAGCGGGGGGTCTTAGCTCCTACGAGCAGTACTTC. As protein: CASSFLAGGLSSYEQYF.

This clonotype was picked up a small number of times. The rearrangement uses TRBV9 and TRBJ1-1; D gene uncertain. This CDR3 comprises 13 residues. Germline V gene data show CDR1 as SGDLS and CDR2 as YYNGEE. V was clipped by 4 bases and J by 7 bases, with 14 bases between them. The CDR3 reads CASSPGLADEAFF. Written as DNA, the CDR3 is TGTGCCAGCAGCCCGGGCCTCGCGGATGAAGCTTTCTTT.

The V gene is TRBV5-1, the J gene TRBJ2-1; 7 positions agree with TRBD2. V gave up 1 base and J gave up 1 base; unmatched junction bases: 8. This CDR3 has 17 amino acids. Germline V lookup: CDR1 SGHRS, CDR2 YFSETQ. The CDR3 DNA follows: TGCGCCAGCAGCTTGCTCCCGGTGGGGGGGTCCTACAATGAGCAGTTCTTC. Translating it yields CASSLLPVGGSYNEQFF.

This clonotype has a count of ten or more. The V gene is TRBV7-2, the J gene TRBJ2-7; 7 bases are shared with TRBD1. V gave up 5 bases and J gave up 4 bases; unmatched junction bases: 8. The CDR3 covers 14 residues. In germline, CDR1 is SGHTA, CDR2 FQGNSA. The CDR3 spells CASSHTGVGYEQYF. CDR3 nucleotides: TGTGCCAGCAGCCATACAGGGGTCGGTTACGAGCAGTACTTC.

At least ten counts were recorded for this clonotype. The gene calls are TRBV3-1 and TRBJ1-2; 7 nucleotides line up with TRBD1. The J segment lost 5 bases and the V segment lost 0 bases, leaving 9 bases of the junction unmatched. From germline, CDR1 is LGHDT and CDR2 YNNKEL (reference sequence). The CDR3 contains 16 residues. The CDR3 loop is CASSQESRQGGYGYTF. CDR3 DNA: TGTGCCAGCAGCCAAGAGAGTCGGCAGGGGGGTTATGGCTACACCTTC.

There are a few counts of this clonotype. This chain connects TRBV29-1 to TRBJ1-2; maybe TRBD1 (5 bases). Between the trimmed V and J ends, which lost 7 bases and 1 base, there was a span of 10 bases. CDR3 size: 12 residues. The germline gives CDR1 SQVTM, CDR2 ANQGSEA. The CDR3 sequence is CSGRDGNYGYTF. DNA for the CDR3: TGCAGCGGGCGGGACGGTAACTATGGCTACACCTTC.

CDR3 amino acids: CAISLDRSQEKGQGFSNEQFF. The CDR3, as DNA: TGTGCCATCAGTCTAGATCGGAGCCAGGAAAAGGGACAGGGCTTTAGCAATGAGCAGTTCTTC. The J gene is TRBJ2-1, the V gene TRBV10-3; 9 bases are shared with TRBD1. This CDR3 has 21 residues. Trimming at V came to 5 bases and at J to 6 bases, leaving 26 bases not matched to a gene. From germline, CDR1 is ENHRY and CDR2 SYGVKD.

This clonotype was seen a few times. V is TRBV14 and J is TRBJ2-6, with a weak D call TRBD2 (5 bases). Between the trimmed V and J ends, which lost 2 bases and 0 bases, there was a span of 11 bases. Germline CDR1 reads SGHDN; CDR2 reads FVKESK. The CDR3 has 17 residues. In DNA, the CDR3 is TGTGCCAGCAGCCAATATGAGGGAATCTCTGGGGCCAACGTCCTGACTTTC. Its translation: CASSQYEGISGANVLTF.

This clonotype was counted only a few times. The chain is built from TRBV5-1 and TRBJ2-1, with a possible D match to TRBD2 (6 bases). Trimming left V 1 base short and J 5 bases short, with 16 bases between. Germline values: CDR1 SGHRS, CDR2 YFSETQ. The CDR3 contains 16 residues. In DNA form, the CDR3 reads TGCGCCAGCAGCTTGCTAGGGCTAGCGCCTGACAATGAGCAGTTCTTC. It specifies CASSLLGLAPDNEQFF.

The CDR3 nucleotides are TGCAGTGCAATAGCGGGAGGCGGGATCGAGCAGTACTTC. Protein: CSAIAGGGIEQYF. V gene TRBV20-1 combines with J gene TRBJ2-7; 10 nucleotides line up with TRBD2. CDR1 and CDR2 from the germline V gene are DFQATT and SNEGSKA (reference sequence). Trimming took 6 bases from V and 6 from J; bases not matched to a gene: 8. The length of the CDR3 is 13 residues.

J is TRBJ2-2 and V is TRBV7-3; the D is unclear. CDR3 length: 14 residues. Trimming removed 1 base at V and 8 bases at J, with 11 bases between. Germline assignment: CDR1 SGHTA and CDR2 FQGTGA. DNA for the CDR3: TGTGCCAGCAGCTTAAATGTCGCGACGGGGGAGCTGTTTTTT. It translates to CASSLNVATGELFF.

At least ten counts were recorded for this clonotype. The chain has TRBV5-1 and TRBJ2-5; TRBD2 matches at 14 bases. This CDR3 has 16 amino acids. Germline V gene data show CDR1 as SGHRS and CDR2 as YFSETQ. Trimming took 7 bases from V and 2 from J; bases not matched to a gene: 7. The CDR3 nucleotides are TGCGCCAGCCGATTGGGGACTAGCGGGAGACAAGAGACCCAGTACTTC. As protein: CASRLGTSGRQETQYF.

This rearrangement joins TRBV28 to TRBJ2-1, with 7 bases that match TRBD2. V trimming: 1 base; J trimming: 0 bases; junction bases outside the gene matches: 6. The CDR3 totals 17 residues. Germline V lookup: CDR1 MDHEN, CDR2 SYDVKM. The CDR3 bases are TGTGCCAGCAGTTTATTGGGGAGGGCCCTCTCCTACAATGAGCAGTTCTTC. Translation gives CASSLLGRALSYNEQFF.

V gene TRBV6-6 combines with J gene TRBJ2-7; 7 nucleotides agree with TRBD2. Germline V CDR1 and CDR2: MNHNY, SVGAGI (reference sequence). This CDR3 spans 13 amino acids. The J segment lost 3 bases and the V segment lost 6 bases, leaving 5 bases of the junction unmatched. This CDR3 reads CASRPTGGYEQYF. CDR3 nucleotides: TGTGCCAGCAGGCCTACGGGGGGCTACGAGCAGTACTTC.

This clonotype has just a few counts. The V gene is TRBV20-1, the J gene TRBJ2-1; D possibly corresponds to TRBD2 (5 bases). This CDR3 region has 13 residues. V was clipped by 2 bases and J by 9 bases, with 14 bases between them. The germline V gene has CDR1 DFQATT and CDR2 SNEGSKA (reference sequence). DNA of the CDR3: TGCAGTGCTAGATTAGCTGACTATATTGAGCAGTTCTTC. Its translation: CSARLADYIEQFF.

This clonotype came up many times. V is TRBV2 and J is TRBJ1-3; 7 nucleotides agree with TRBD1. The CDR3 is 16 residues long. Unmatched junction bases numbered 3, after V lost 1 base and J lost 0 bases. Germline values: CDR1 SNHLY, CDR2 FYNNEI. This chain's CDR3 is CASSEGTGNSGNTIYF. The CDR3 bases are TGTGCCAGCAGTGAAGGGACAGGAAACTCTGGAAACACCATATATTTT.

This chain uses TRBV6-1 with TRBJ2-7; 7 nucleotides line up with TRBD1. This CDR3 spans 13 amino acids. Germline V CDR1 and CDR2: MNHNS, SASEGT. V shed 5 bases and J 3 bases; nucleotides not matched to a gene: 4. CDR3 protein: CASSITGDYEQYF. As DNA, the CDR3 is TGTGCCAGCAGTATAACAGGGGACTACGAGCAGTACTTC.

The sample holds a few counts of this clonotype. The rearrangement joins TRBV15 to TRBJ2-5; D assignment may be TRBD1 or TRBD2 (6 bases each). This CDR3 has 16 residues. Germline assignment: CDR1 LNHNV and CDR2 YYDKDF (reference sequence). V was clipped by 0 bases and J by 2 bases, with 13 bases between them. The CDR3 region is CATSRELGGLQETQYF. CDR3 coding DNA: TGTGCCACCAGCAGAGAGCTCGGGGGCCTACAAGAGACCCAGTACTTC. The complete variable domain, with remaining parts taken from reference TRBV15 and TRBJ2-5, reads DAMVIQNPRYQVTQFGKPVTLSCSQTLNHNVMYWYQQKSSQAPKLLFHYYDKDFNNEADTPDNFQSRRPNTSFCFLDIRSPGLGDTAMYLCATSRELGGLQETQYFGPGTRLLVL.

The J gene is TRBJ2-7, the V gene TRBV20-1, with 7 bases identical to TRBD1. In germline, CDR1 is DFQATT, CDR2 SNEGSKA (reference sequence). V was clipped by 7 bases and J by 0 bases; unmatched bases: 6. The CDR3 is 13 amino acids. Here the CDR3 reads CSVPGTVSYEQYF. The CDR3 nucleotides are TGCAGTGTCCCCGGGACAGTCTCCTACGAGCAGTACTTC.

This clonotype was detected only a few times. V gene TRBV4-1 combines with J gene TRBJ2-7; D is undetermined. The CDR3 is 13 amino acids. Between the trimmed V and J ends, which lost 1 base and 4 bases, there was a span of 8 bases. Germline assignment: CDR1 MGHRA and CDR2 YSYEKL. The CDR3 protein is CASSQVVLYEQYF. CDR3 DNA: TGCGCCAGCAGCCAAGTTGTTCTGTACGAGCAGTACTTC.

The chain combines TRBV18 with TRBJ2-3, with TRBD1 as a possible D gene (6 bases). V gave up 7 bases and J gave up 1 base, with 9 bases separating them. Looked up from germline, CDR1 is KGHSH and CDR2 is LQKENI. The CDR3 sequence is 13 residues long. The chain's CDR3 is CASLSGGTDTQYF. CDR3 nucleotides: TGTGCCAGCTTATCAGGGGGCACAGATACGCAGTATTTT.

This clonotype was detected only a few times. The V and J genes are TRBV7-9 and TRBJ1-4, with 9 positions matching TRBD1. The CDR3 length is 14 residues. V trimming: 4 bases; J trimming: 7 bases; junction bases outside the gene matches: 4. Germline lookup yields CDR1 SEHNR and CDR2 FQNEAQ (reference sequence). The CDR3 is CASSSRDRVEKLFF. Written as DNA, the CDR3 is TGTGCCAGCAGCTCCCGGGACAGGGTTGAAAAACTGTTTTTT.

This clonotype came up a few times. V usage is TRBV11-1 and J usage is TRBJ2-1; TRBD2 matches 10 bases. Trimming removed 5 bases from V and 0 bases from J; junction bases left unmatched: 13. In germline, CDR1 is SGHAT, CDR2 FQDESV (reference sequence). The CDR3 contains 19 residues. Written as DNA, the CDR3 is TGTGCCAGCAGCCCCCTATCCCGGACTAGCGGACCCTCCTACAATGAGCAGTTCTTC. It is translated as CASSPLSRTSGPSYNEQFF.

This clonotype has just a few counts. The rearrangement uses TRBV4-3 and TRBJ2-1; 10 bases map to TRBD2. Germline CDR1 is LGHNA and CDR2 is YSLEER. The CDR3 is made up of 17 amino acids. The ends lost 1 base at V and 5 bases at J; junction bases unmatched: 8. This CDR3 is CASSQGIQTSGNNEQFF. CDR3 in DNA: TGCGCCAGCAGCCAAGGTATTCAAACTAGCGGGAACAATGAGCAGTTCTTC.